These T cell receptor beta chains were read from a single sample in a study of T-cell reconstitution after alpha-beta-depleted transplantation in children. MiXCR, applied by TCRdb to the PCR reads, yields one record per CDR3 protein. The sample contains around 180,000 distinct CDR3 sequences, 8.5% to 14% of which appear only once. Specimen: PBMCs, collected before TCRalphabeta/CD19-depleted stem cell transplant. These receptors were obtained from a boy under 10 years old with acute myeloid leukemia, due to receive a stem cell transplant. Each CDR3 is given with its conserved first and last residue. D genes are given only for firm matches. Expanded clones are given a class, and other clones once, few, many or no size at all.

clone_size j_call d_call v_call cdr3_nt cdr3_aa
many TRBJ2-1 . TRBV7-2 TGTGCCAGCACCCAAGTAACCCTTGGGAATGAGCAGTTCTTC CASTQVTLGNEQFF
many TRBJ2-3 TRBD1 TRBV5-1 TGCGCCAGCAGCGCGACAGGGTCTGGCACAGATACGCAGTATTTT CASSATGSGTDTQYF
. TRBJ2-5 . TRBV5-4 TGTGCCAGCAGCTTTAGTGGGTCGGGGGGCCTTCTAGGGCGGGAGACCCAGTACTTC CASSFSGSGGLLGRETQYF
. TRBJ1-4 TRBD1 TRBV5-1 TGCGCCAGCCGCCGGGACAGGGAGAATGAAAAACTGTTTTTT CASRRDRENEKLFF
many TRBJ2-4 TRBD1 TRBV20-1 TGCAGTGCGGCGGACAGGGGGGCGGCTCCGACAAGGAACATTCAGTACTTC CSAADRGAAPTRNIQYF
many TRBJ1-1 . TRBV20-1 TGCAGTGCTAGAGAAAGCCTGAACACTGAAGCTTTCTTT CSARESLNTEAFF
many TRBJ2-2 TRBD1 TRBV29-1 TGCAGCGGCACAGGGGGCACCGGGGAGCTGTTTTTT CSGTGGTGELFF
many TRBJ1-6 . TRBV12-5 TGTGCTAGTGCCCGGGAAGTCGGGTCCTATAATTCACCCCTCCACTTT CASAREVGSYNSPLHF
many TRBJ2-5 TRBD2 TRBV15 TGTGCCACTTCCTTAGCGGGGGGACAAGAGACCCAGTACTTC CATSLAGGQETQYF
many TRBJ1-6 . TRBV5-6 TGTGCCAGCAGCTCTGACTGGGGGAGATCACCCCTCCACTTT CASSSDWGRSPLHF
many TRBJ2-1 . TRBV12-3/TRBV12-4 TGTGCCAGCACCGAAACCCTGAGCTCCTACAATGAGCAGTTCTTC CASTETLSSYNEQFF
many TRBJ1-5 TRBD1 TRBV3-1 TGTGCCAGCAGCCTCGGACAGGGTAAACAGCCCCAGCATTTT CASSLGQGKQPQHF
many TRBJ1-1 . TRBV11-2 TGTGCCAGCAGCTTGTCCATGGACGGGCGGAACACTGAAGCTTTCTTT CASSLSMDGRNTEAFF
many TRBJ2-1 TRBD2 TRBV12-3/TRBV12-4 TGTGCCAGCAGTTTAGAGCGGGGGGCCTACAATGAGCAGTTCTTC CASSLERGAYNEQFF
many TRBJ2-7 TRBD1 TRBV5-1 TGCGCCAGCAGCTTGGCGTCAGGGGGCGGCTACGAGCAGTACTTC CASSLASGGGYEQYF
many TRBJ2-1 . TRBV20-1 TGCAGTGCTCCCATGGCAGGGTCCGCTCGCGAGCCCTACAATGAGCAGTTCTTC CSAPMAGSAREPYNEQFF
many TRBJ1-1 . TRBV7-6 TGTGCCAGCAGCCCCCGGGTGGACACGAACACTGAAGCTTTCTTT CASSPRVDTNTEAFF
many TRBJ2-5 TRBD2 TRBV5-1 TGCGCCAGCAGAAGTAGCGGGGGGCCTCAAGAGACCCAGTACTTC CASRSSGGPQETQYF
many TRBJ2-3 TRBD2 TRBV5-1 TGCGCCAGCAGCTCGCTAGCGGGGGTCTTCACAGATACGCAGTATTTT CASSSLAGVFTDTQYF
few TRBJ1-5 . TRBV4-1 TGCGCCAGCAGCCACATCCTGAATAGCAATCAGCCCCAGCATTTT CASSHILNSNQPQHF
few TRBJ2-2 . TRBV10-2 TGCGCGGCTGAAGGGGTCGGGGAGCTGTTTTTT CAAEGVGELFF
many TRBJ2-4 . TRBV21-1 TGTGCCAGCAGCACAGAGACAGGTCGTCTAGCCAAAAACATTCAGTACTTC CASSTETGRLAKNIQYF
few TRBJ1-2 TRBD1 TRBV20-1 TGCAGTGTAAATACCGGGACAGGCTATGGCTACACCTTC CSVNTGTGYGYTF
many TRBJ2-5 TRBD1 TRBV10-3 TGTGCCATCAGCGGACAGGGGGGTGAGACCCAGTACTTC CAISGQGGETQYF
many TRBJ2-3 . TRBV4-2 TGTGCCAGCAGCCAAGTCGCGTGGGGGGACGCAGATACGCAGTATTTT CASSQVAWGDADTQYF
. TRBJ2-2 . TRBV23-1 TGCGCCAGCAGTTGTGGGGAAAACACCGGGGAGCTGTTTTTT CASSCGENTGELFF
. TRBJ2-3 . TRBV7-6 TGTGCCAGCAGCTTGTCACTCACAGATACGCAGTATTTT CASSLSLTDTQYF
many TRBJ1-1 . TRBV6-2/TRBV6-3 TGTGCCAGCAGTTACTCTCCTTTCGGCAGGGGCGGTTGGAACACTGAAGCTTTCTTT CASSYSPFGRGGWNTEAFF
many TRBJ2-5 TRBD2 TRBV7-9 TGTGCCAGCAACCTACTAGCGGCCCAAGAGACCCAGTACTTC CASNLLAAQETQYF
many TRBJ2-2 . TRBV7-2 TGTGCCAGCAGCCGCCGCGGCTCCGGGGAGCTGTTTTTT CASSRRGSGELFF
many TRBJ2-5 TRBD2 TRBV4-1 TGCGCCAGCAGCCAAGGTTACCTAAGGACTAGCGGGGAGGAGACCCAGTACTTC CASSQGYLRTSGEETQYF
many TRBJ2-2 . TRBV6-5 TGTGCCAGCAGTTACTCCCTTGCAGGGGGGGAGCTGTTTTTT CASSYSLAGGELFF
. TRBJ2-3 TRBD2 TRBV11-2 TGTGCCAGCAGCTCCGGCCGCGGGCGGGAGAGGAGCGCAGATACGCAGTATTTT CASSSGRGRERSADTQYF
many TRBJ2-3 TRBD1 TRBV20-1 TGCAGTGCCTGGGACAGCTACACAGATACGCAGTATTTT CSAWDSYTDTQYF
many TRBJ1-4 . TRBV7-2 TGTGCCAGCAGCTTCTACAATGAAAAACTGTTTTTT CASSFYNEKLFF
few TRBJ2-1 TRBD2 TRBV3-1 TGTGCCAGCAGCTTCCGGACTAGCGGGAGGGGCTACAATGAGCAGTTCTTC CASSFRTSGRGYNEQFF
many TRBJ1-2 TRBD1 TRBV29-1 TGCAGCGTTGAGGCCGAGGCGGCAGGGGGCAGTTATGGCTACACCTTC CSVEAEAAGGSYGYTF
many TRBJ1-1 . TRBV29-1 TGCAGCCCGCGGACAGTGCGGAACACTGAAGCTTTCTTT CSPRTVRNTEAFF
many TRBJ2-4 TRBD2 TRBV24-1 TGTGCCACCAGTGATCGCCCGTCTAGCGGGAGCCTGAACATTCAGTACTTC CATSDRPSSGSLNIQYF
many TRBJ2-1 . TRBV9 TGTGCCAGCAGCTTCCTGGGCAATGAGCAGTTCTTC CASSFLGNEQFF
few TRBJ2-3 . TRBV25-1 TGTGCCAGCAGTAGCCGGGAAGTGGGCACAGATACGCAGTATTTT CASSSREVGTDTQYF
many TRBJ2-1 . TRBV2 TGTGCCAGCATAGGGCCAGCCCGTGATGAGCAGTTCTTC CASIGPARDEQFF
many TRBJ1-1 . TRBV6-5 TGTGCCAGCAGTTACAGGGCCCTGACGGACAAAGCTTTCTTT CASSYRALTDKAFF
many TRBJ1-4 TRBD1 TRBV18 TGTGCCAGCTCACCCGGACAGGGATGGGATGAAAAACTGTTTTTT CASSPGQGWDEKLFF
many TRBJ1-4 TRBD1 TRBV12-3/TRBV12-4 TGTGCCAGCAGGACAGGGGGCGCAACTAATGAAAAACTGTTTTTT CASRTGGATNEKLFF